The clone carrying this T cell receptor (beta chain) occurred a few times. The antigen remains unidentified. This entry is derived from a study of T cell repertoires in cytomegalovirus infection. About the research overall: Evidence of both CMV infection and a matching HLA type came from public TCR beta signatures. Study outcomes and limitations: CMV-specific HLA-C-restricted TCR beta clonotypes dominated the ex vivo response.

Trimming stripped 7 bases from V and 9 bases from J, with 13 bases between. CDR1 is SQVTM, CDR2 ANQGSEA, per germline. The CDR3 loop spans 11 amino acids. A single record per CDR3 protein comes from TCRdb applying MiXCR to the reads. The data contain some 400,000 distinct CDR3 sequences, roughly 18% of them singletons. The chain recombines TRBV29-1 with TRBJ2-1, with D tentatively TRBD1 (6 bases). Sequenced sample: PBMCs. The clonotype originates from a human donor in good health (CMV status not recorded). Some clones in this sample may be carry-over from other donors' samples. The CDR3 nucleotides are TGCAGCGCACAGGGCCGGGGTGAGCAGTTCTTC. The encoded protein is CSAQGRGEQFF.